This T cell receptor beta chain was observed in a study of cytomegalovirus exposure and HLA in healthy donors. Healthy bone marrow donors supplied every sample. Germline V gene sequence: CDR1 LGHNA, CDR2 YNFKEQ. Trimming took 2 bases from V and 1 from J, leaving 17 bases between them. This CDR3 contains 18 residues. Primers included in the PCR were 60 Vbeta and 13 Jbeta primers. Clones were read by immunoSEQ multiplex PCR, and TCRdb kept only the in-frame ones, dropping some. The data hold about 190,000 clones, with about nine tenths observed a single time. Sequenced input: PBMCs. The gene calls are TRBV4-2 and TRBJ2-2; possibly TRBD1 for D (5 bases). The TCR originated in a boy under 10 years old in good health and CMV-seronegative. This chain's CDR3 is CASSQSPLIGVNTGELFF. The CDR3 nucleotides read TGTGCCAGCAGCCAAAGCCCTCTCATAGGGGTGAACACCGGGGAGCTGTTTTTT.